One and the same sample provided the 21 T cell receptor beta chains below, sequenced in a study of CD8 T cells in Susac syndrome (dated by TCRdb to the late 2010s). Libraries were made using the immunoSEQ multiplex PCR assay. RNA was extracted with the RNeasy kit and roughly 0.5 to 1 ug was reverse transcribed using random hexamers. TCRdb reprocessed the public reads (quality trimming at Q25 with fastp, clone calling with MiXCR) and kept in-frame beta chains. Records with the same CDR3 protein are collapsed into one entry carrying the most frequent genes and DNA. The sample table lists fewer than 150,000 distinct CDR3 sequences, around 90% of them with a count of one. The leading ten clones occupy around 0.24% of the sample. Sequenced input: CD8+ T cells from PBMCs. These receptors came from a human donor with multiple sclerosis.

CDR3 coding DNA: TGTGCCAGCAGCTCGCTTCGGGCAGTTGAAGCTTTCTTT. This translates into CASSSLRAVEAFF. The V call is TRBV27, the J call TRBJ1-1; D gene uncertain. In germline, CDR1 is MNHEY, CDR2 SMNVEV (reference sequence). This CDR3 comprises 13 residues. The V end lost 6 bases, the J end lost 7 bases, and 15 bases lay between the germline ends.

The chain is built from TRBV7-2 and TRBJ1-4; 10 positions match TRBD1. Germline V gene sequence: CDR1 SGHTA, CDR2 FQGNSA. With V trimmed by 2 bases and J by 0 bases, 3 bases remained unmatched. CDR3 length equals 17 residues. In DNA, the CDR3 is TGTGCCAGCAGCTTAACGGGACAGGGGCCAACTAATGAAAAACTGTTTTTT. Protein product: CASSLTGQGPTNEKLFF.

V is TRBV24-1 and J is TRBJ2-2; no firm D call. Per germline, CDR1 KGHDR and CDR2 SFDVKD. V was clipped by 5 bases and J by 5 bases, with 2 bases between them. The CDR3 spans 11 residues. CDR3 loop: CATSATGELFF. CDR3 in DNA: TGTGCCACCAGTGCAACCGGGGAGCTGTTTTTT.

V gene TRBV27 combines with J gene TRBJ2-3; TRBD1 matches at 9 bases. Germline lookup yields CDR1 MNHEY and CDR2 SMNVEV (reference sequence). The CDR3 is made up of 14 amino acids. Trimming at V came to 5 bases and at J to 4 bases, leaving 4 bases not matched to a gene. The CDR3 region has the DNA TGTGCCAGCAGTATGGACAGGGGCGCAGATACGCAGTATTTT. Encoded protein: CASSMDRGADTQYF.

CDR3 sequence (DNA): TGCAGCGTTCCCCTTCTTAAGGCGCAGTTCTTC. Amino acids: CSVPLLKAQFF. This sequence joins TRBV29-1 and TRBJ2-1; D gene unclear. The germline V and J ends were trimmed by 5 bases and 12 bases, with 14 bases remaining between them. This CDR3 comprises 11 residues. Germline lookup yields CDR1 SQVTM and CDR2 ANQGSEA.

The chain has TRBV13 and TRBJ2-3; D gene ambiguous. Between the trimmed V and J ends, which lost 5 bases and 4 bases, there was a span of 10 bases. The length of the CDR3 is 13 residues. Germline CDR1 PRHDT, CDR2 FYEKMQ (reference sequence). CDR3 sequence reads: CASSPPLPDTQYF. Written as DNA, the CDR3 is TGTGCCAGCAGCCCCCCCCTACCAGATACGCAGTATTTT.

The J gene is TRBJ2-7, the V gene TRBV5-1, with D maybe TRBD1 (6 bases). Germline loops: CDR1 SGHRS, CDR2 YFSETQ. This CDR3 spans 14 amino acids. The germline V and J ends were trimmed by 2 bases and 3 bases, with 12 bases remaining between them. The CDR3 spells CASSLLGGDYEQYF. CDR3 coding DNA: TGCGCCAGCAGCTTATTAGGGGGTGACTACGAGCAGTACTTC.

The chain carries TRBV19 and TRBJ2-1, with D unclear. Germline assignment: CDR1 LNHDA and CDR2 SQIVND (reference sequence). The CDR3 totals 16 residues. Trimming took off 0 bases at V and 0 bases at J, with 9 bases between the two ends. CDR3 coding DNA: TGTGCCAGTAGTATAGATACCATGAGCTCCTACAATGAGCAGTTCTTC. Translating it yields CASSIDTMSSYNEQFF.

The chain joins TRBV7-2 to TRBJ2-7; D remains unclear. Germline V gene sequence: CDR1 SGHTA, CDR2 FQGNSA. V was shortened by 1 base and J by 0 bases, with 13 bases between the two germline ends. The CDR3 has 16 amino acids. The CDR3 sequence is CASSLGPRAVSYEQYF. Here the CDR3 DNA reads TGTGCCAGCAGCTTAGGCCCAAGGGCCGTCTCCTACGAGCAGTACTTC.

The chain combines TRBV5-1 with TRBJ2-6; tentatively, D is TRBD2 (5 bases). The CDR3 totals 15 residues. The germline V gene encodes CDR1 SGHRS and CDR2 YFSETQ. V was trimmed by 4 bases and J by 0 bases, leaving 8 bases between them. CDR3 in DNA: TGCGCCAGCAGCAAGGACTTCTCTGGGGCCAACGTCCTGACTTTC. Protein product: CASSKDFSGANVLTF.

This chain uses TRBV3-1 with TRBJ2-2, with unresolved D. Germline CDR1 reads LGHDT; CDR2 reads YNNKEL (reference sequence). The CDR3 is 15 residues long. The V and J ends lost 1 base and 2 bases respectively, with 8 bases between them. CDR3 DNA sequence: TGTGCCAGCAGCCAAGGGTATCTTAACACCGGGGAGCTGTTTTTT. The encoded protein is CASSQGYLNTGELFF.

The gene calls are TRBV19 and TRBJ1-1; unclear D gene. V dropped 10 bases and J dropped 4 bases, with 10 bases sitting between them. The CDR3 sequence is 11 residues long. Germline assignment: CDR1 LNHDA and CDR2 SQIVND (reference sequence). CDR3 sequence: CAIGVGTEAFF. CDR3 coding DNA: TGTGCCATTGGGGTGGGCACTGAAGCTTTCTTT.

V is TRBV7-9 and J is TRBJ2-2, with D perhaps TRBD2 (6 bases). Trimming shortened V by 5 bases and J by 0 bases, and 13 bases separated the two germline ends. The CDR3 has 16 residues. From germline, CDR1 is SEHNR and CDR2 FQNEAQ (reference sequence). The CDR3 DNA reads TGTGCCAGCAGCCCCGTGCGGGACGCGAACACCGGGGAGCTGTTTTTT. This gives the protein CASSPVRDANTGELFF. The entire variable domain, with the rest obtained from reference TRBV7-9 and TRBJ2-2, is as follows: DTGVSQNPRHKITKRGQNVTFRCDPISEHNRLYWYRQTLGQGPEFLTYFQNEAQLEKSRLLSDRFSAERPKGSFSTLEIQRTEQGDSAMYLCASSPVRDANTGELFFGEGSRLTVL.

This clonotype is a singleton in its sample. This CDR3 fails to terminate in the conserved phenylalanine or tryptophan, so it likely reflects a read error. CDR3 loop: CASRRLQDGVTEAFL. The CDR3 bases are TGCGCCAGCCGCCGCCTACAGGACGGTGTAACTGAAGCTTTCCTT. The rearrangement uses TRBV4-1 and TRBJ1-1, with D possibly matching TRBD1 (5 bases). The CDR3 loop spans 15 amino acids. The germline V gene has CDR1 MGHRA and CDR2 YSYEKL. Trimming stripped 8 bases from V and 5 bases from J, with 21 bases between.

The genes are TRBV11-2 and TRBJ2-5; D gene ambiguous. Germline V gene data show CDR1 as SGHAT and CDR2 as FQNNGV. Deletions cut 4 bases from V and 0 bases from J, with 9 bases between. The CDR3 consists of 14 residues. The CDR3 coding sequence is TGTGCCAGCAGCTATAGTTCCCACCAAGAGACCCAGTACTTC. Protein: CASSYSSHQETQYF.

The rearrangement links TRBV28 to TRBJ2-2; D may be TRBD1 (6 bases). The V gene's germline CDR1 is MDHEN and CDR2 SYDVKM. This CDR3 has 15 residues. The V and J ends lost 3 bases and 7 bases respectively, with 15 bases between them. The CDR3 is CASSFNLGAVGELFF. The CDR3 region has the DNA TGTGCCAGCAGTTTTAACTTGGGGGCGGTCGGGGAGCTGTTTTTT. The variable domain in full, completed from reference TRBV28 and TRBJ2-2, reads DVKVTQSSRYLVKRTGEKVFLECVQDMDHENMFWYRQDPGLGLRLIYFSYDVKMKEKGDIPEGYSVSREKKERFSLILESASTNQTSMYLCASSFNLGAVGELFFGEGSRLTVL.

The V and J genes are TRBV19 and TRBJ1-4, with a tentative D call TRBD1 (5 bases). The CDR3 contains 15 residues. Germline CDR1 and CDR2: LNHDA and SQIVND (reference sequence). V lost 3 bases to trimming and J lost 8 bases, with 16 bases between them. The CDR3 protein is CASSIAVQGLEKLFF. The CDR3 coding sequence is TGTGCCAGTAGTATTGCCGTCCAGGGCCTCGAAAAACTGTTTTTT.

J is TRBJ2-7 and V is TRBV4-3, with 9 bases that match TRBD2. Germline V gene sequence: CDR1 LGHNA, CDR2 YSLEER. The ends lost 0 bases at V and 2 bases at J; junction bases unmatched: 14. The CDR3 sequence is 19 residues long. CDR3 sequence (DNA): TGCGCCAGCAGCCAAGATCGGGGTGCTAGCGGGACGATTCCCTACGAGCAGTACTTC. Protein: CASSQDRGASGTIPYEQYF.

This clonotype appeared once. The chain uses TRBV28 and TRBJ1-6, with TRBD1 identical over 8 bases. The CDR3 consists of 16 residues. V gave up 3 bases and J gave up 8 bases; unmatched junction bases: 9. Germline-derived CDR1 and CDR2 are MDHEN and SYDVKM. The CDR3 bases are TGTGCCAGCAGTTTTGCAGGGGGCGCGGCCTATTCACCCCTCCACTTT. Amino acid sequence: CASSFAGGAAYSPLHF.

The chain combines TRBV14 with TRBJ2-7, with no clear D. Per the germline V gene, CDR1 is SGHDN and CDR2 is FVKESK. The CDR3 consists of 13 residues. V lost 3 bases and J 2 bases, leaving 8 bases between the germline ends. The CDR3, as DNA: TGTGCCAGCAGCCAGGAACCAACCTACGAGCAGTACTTC. It encodes CASSQEPTYEQYF.

CDR3 coding DNA: TGTGCCAGCAGCTTACGAGGTATTATGAATGATGACACCCGAGGCTATCAGCCCCAGCATTTT. Encoded protein: CASSLRGIMNDDTRGYQPQHF. This chain uses TRBV7-6 with TRBJ1-5, with D unclear. Germline V gives CDR1 SGHVS, CDR2 FNYEAQ. This CDR3 comprises 21 residues. The germline V and J ends were trimmed by 2 bases and 5 bases, with 31 bases remaining between them.